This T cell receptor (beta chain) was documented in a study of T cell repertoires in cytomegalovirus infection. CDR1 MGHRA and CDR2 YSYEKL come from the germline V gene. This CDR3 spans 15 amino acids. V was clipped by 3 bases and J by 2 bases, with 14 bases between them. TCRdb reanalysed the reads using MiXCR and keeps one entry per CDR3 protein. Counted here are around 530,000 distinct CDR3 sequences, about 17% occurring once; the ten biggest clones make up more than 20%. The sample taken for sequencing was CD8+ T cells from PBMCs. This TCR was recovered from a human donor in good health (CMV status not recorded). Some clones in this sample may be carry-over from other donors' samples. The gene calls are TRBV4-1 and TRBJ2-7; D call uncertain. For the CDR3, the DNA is TGCGCCAGCAGCCAGGCTCGAGGAAGGACCTACGAGCAGTACTTC. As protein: CASSQARGRTYEQYF.